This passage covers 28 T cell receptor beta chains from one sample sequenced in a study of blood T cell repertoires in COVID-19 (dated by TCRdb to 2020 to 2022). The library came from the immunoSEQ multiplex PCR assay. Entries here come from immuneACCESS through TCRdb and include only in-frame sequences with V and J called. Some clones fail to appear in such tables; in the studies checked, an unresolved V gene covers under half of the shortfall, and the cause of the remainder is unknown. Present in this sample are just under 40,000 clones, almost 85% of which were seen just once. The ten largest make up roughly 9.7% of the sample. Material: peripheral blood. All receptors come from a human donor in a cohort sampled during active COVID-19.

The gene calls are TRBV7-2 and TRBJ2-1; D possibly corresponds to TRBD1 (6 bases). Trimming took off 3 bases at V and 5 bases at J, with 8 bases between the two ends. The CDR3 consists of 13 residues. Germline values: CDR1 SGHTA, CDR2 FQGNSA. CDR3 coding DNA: TGTGCCAGCAGCTTTAACAGGGACAATGAGCAGTTCTTC. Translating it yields CASSFNRDNEQFF.

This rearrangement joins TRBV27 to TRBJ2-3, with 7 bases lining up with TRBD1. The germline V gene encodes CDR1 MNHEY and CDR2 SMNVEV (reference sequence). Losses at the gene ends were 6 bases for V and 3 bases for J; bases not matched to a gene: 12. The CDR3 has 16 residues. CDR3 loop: CASSTGRQGGTDTQYF. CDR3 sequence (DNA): TGTGCCAGCAGCACCGGCCGACAGGGTGGAACAGATACGCAGTATTTT.

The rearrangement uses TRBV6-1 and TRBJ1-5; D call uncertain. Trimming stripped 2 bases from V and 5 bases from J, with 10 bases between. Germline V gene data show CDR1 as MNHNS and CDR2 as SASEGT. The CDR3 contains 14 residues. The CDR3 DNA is TGTGCCAGCAGTGAATGGCGGGGAGATCAGCCCCAGCATTTT. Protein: CASSEWRGDQPQHF.

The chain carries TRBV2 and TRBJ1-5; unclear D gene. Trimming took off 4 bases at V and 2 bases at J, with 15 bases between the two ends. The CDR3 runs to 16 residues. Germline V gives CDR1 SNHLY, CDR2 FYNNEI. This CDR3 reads CASSADSGLGNQPQHF. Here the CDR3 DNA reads TGTGCCAGCAGTGCGGACTCCGGTCTGGGCAATCAGCCCCAGCATTTT.

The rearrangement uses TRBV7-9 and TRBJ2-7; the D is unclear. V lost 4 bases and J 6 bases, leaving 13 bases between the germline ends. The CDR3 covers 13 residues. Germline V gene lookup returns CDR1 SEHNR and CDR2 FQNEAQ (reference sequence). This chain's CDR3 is CASSSTSTGEQYF. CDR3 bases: TGTGCCAGCAGCTCGACCTCGACGGGCGAGCAGTACTTC.

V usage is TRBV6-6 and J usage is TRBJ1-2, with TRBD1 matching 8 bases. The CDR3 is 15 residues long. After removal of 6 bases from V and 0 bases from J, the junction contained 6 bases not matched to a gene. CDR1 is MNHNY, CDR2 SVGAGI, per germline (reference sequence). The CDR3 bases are TGTGCCAGCAGATCCCAGGGGGCGGCTAACTATGGCTACACCTTC. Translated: CASRSQGAANYGYTF.

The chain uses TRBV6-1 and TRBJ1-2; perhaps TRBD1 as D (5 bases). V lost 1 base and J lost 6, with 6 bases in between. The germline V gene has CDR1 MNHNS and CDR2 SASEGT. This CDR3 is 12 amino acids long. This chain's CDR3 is CASSEGGDGYTF. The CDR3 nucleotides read TGTGCCAGCAGTGAAGGGGGCGATGGCTACACCTTC.

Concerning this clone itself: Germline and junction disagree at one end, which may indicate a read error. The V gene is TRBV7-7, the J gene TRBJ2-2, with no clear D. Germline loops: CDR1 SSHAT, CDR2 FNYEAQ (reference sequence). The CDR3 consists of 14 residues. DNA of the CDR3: TGTGCTAGCAGCCGGAGTCAGAACACCGGGGAGCTGTTTTTT. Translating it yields CASSRSQNTGELFF. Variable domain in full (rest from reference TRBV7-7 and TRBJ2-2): GAGVSQSPRYKVTKRGQDVTLRCDPISSHATLYWYQQALGQGPEFLTYFNYEAQPDKSGLPSDRFSAERPEGSISTLTIQRTEQRDSAMYRCASSRSQNTGELFFGEGSRLTVL.

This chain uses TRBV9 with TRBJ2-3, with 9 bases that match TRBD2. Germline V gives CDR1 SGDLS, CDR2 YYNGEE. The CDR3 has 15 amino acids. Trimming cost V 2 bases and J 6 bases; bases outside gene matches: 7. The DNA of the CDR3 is TGTGCCAGCAGCGTTAGTAGCGGGAGAGAGGATACGCAGTATTTT. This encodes CASSVSSGREDTQYF.

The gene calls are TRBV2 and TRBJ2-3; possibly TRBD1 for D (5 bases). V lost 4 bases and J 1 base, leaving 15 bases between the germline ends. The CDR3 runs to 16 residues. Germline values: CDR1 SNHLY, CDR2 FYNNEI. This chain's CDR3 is CASSVKWGGGTDTQYF. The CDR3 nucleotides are TGTGCCAGCAGTGTCAAGTGGGGCGGTGGCACAGATACGCAGTATTTT.

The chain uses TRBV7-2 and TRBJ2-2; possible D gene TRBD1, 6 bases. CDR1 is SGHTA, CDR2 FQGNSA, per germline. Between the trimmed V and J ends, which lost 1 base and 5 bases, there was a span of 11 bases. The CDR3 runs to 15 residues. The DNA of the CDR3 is TGTGCCAGCAGCTTAGTGGGCAGGGGTACCGGGGAGCTGTTTTTT. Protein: CASSLVGRGTGELFF.

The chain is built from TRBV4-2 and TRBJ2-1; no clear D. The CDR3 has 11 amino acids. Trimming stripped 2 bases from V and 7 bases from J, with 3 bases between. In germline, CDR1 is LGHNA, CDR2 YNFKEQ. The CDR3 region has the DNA TGTGCCAGCAGCCAATTAAATGAGCAGTTCTTC. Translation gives CASSQLNEQFF.

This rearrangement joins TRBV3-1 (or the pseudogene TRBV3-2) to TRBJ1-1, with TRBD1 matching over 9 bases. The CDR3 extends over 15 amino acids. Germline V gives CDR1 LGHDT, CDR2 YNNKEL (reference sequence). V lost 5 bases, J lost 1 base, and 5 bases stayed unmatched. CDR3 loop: CASSAQGAGNTEAFF. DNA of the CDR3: TGTGCCAGCAGCGCACAGGGGGCGGGGAACACTGAAGCTTTCTTT.

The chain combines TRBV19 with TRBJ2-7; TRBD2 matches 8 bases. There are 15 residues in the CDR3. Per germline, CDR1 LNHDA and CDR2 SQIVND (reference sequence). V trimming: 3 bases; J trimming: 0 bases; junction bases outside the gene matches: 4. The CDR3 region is CASSMYSGTSYEQYF. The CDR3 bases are TGTGCCAGTAGTATGTATAGCGGGACCTCCTACGAGCAGTACTTC. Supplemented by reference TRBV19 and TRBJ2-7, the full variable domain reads DGGITQSPKYLFRKEGQNVTLSCEQNLNHDAMYWYRQDPGQGLRLIYYSQIVNDFQKGDIAEGYSVSREKKESFPLTVTSAQKNPTAFYLCASSMYSGTSYEQYFGPGTRLTVT.

The CDR3 DNA is TGTGCAAGTCGCTTGAGTCGGGGGGCGAAAATGAACACTGAAGCTTTCTTT. Translating gives CASRLSRGAKMNTEAFF. The chain employs TRBV12-2 and TRBJ1-1. TRBV12-2 is given as a pseudogene. The CDR3 is made up of 17 amino acids.

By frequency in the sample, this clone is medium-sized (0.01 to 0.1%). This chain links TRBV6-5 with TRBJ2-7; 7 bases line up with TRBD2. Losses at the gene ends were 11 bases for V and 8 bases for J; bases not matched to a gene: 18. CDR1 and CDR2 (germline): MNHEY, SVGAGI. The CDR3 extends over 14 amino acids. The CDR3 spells CASTAPGGTSQQYF. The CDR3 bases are TGTGCCTCAACCGCCCCGGGGGGAACATCTCAGCAGTACTTC.

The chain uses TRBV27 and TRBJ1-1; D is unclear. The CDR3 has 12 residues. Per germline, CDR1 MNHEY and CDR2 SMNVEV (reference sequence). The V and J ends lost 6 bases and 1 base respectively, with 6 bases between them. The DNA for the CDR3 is TGTGCCAGCAGCAACAGGAACACTGAAGCTTTCTTT. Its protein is CASSNRNTEAFF.

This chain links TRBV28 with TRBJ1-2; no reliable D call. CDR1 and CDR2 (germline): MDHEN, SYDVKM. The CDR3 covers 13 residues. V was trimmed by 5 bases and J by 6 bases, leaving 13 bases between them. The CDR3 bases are TGTGCCAGCAGTAGCCCCCTACCGAATGGCTACACCTTC. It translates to CASSSPLPNGYTF.

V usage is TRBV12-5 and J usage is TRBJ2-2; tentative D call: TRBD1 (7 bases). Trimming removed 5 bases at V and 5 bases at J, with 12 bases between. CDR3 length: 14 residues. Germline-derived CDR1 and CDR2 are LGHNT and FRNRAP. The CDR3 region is CASGDAGGTGELFF. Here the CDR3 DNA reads TGTGCTAGTGGTGACGCAGGGGGGACCGGGGAGCTGTTTTTT. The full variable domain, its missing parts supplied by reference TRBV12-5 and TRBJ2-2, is DARVTQTPRHKVTEMGQEVTMRCQPILGHNTVFWYRQTMMQGLELLAYFRNRAPLDDSGMPKDRFSAEMPDATLATLKIQPSEPRDSAVYFCASGDAGGTGELFFGEGSRLTVL.

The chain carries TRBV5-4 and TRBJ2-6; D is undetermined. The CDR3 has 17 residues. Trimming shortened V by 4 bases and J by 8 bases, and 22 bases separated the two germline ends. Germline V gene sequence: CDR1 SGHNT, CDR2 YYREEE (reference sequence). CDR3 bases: TGTGCCAGCAGCACCGAGGCCTGGAAGAGGCGAACCAACGTCCTGACTTTC. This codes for CASSTEAWKRRTNVLTF.

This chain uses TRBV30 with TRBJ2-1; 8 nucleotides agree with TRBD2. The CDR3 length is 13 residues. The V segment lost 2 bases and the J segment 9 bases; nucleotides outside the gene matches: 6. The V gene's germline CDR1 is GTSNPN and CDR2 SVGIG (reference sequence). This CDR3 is CAWSRGRNREQFF. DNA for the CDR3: TGTGCCTGGAGTCGCGGGAGGAACCGTGAGCAGTTCTTC.

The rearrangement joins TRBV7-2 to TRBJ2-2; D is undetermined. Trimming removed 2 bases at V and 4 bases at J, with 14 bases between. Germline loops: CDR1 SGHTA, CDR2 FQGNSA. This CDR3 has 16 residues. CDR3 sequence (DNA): TGTGCCAGCAGCTTATCGCTCAATCGACTCACCGGGGAGCTGTTTTTT. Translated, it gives CASSLSLNRLTGELFF.

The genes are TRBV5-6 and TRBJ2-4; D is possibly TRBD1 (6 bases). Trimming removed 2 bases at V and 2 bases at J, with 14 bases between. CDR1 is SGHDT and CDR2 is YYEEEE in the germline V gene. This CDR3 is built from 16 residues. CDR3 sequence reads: CASSFRGFDTKNIQYF. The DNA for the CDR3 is TGTGCCAGCAGCTTCAGGGGTTTTGATACCAAAAACATTCAGTACTTC.

This chain's CDR3 is CASSLAGGQYEQYF. In DNA, the CDR3 is TGTGCCAGCAGTTTGGCGGGGGGCCAGTACGAGCAGTACTTC. The rearrangement uses TRBV28 and TRBJ2-7, with 8 bases lining up with TRBD2. From germline, CDR1 is MDHEN and CDR2 SYDVKM. This CDR3 is built from 14 residues. The V gene end was trimmed by 3 bases and the J gene end by 4 bases; junction bases not matched to a gene: 5. Full variable domain (missing parts from reference TRBV28 and TRBJ2-7): DVKVTQSSRYLVKRTGEKVFLECVQDMDHENMFWYRQDPGLGLRLIYFSYDVKMKEKGDIPEGYSVSREKKERFSLILESASTNQTSMYLCASSLAGGQYEQYFGPGTRLTVT.

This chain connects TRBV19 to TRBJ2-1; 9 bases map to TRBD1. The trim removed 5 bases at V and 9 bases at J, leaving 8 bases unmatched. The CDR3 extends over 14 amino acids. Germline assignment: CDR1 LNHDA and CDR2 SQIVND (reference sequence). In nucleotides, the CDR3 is TGTGCCAGTAGTGGAAGGGACAGGGTTAGTGAGCAGTTCTTC. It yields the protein CASSGRDRVSEQFF.

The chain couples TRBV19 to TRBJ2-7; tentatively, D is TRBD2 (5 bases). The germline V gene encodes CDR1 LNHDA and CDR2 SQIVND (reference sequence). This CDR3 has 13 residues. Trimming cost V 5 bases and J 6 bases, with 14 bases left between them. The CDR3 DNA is TGTGCCAGTAGTCCGAACCTAGCCGGCGAGCAGTACTTC. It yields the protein CASSPNLAGEQYF.

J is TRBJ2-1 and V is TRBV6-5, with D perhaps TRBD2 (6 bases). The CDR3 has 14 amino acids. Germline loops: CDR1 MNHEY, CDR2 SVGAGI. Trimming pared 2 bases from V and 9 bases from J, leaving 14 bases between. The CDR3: CASSYHGRKGEQFF. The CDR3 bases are TGTGCCAGCAGTTACCACGGGAGAAAAGGTGAGCAGTTCTTC.

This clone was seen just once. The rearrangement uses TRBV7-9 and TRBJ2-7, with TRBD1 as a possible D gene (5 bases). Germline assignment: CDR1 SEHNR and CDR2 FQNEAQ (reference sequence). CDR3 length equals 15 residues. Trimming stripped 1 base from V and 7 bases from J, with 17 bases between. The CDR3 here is CASSLGGGSGEEQYF. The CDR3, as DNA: TGTGCCAGCAGCTTAGGGGGCGGTTCAGGTGAGGAGCAGTACTTC. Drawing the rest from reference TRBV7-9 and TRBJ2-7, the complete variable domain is DTGVSQNPRHKITKRGQNVTFRCDPISEHNRLYWYRQTLGQGPEFLTYFQNEAQLEKSRLLSDRFSAERPKGSFSTLEIQRTEQGDSAMYLCASSLGGGSGEEQYFGPGTRLTVT.